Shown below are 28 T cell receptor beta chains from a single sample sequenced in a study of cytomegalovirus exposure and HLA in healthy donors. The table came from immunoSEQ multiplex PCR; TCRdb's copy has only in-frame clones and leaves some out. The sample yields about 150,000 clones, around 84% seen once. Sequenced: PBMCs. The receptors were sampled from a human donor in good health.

In DNA form, the CDR3 reads TGCGCCAGCAGCGCCGAGGGGAACACTGAAGCTTTCTTT. The encoded protein is CASSAEGNTEAFF. The rearrangement uses TRBV5-1 and TRBJ1-1; D uncertain. This CDR3 is 13 amino acids long. V was clipped by 4 bases and J by 1 base, with 8 bases between them. CDR1 is SGHRS, CDR2 YFSETQ, per germline.

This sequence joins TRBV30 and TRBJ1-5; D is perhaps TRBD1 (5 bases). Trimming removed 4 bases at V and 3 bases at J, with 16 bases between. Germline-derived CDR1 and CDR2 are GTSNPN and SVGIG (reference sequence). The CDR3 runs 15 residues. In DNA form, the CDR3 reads TGTGCCTGGAACATGGGCCAGGGATACAATCAGCCCCAGCATTTT. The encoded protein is CAWNMGQGYNQPQHF.

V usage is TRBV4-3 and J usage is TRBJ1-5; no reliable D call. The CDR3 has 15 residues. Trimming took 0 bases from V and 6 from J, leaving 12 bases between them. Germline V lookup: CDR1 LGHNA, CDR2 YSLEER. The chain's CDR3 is CASSQDSIRGQPQHF. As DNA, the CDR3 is TGCGCCAGCAGCCAAGATAGTATTCGTGGTCAGCCCCAGCATTTT.

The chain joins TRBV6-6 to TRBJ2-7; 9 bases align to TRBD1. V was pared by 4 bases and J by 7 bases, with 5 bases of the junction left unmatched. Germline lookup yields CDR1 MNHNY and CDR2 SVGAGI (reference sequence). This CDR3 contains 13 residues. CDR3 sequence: CASSWDRAGEQYF. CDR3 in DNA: TGTGCCAGCAGTTGGGACAGGGCGGGGGAGCAGTACTTC.

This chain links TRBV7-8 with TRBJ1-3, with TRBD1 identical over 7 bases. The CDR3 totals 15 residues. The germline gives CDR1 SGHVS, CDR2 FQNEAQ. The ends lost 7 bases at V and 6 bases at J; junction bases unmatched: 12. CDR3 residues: CASTPVPGQINTIYF. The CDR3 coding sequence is TGTGCCAGCACCCCCGTACCGGGACAGATAAACACCATATATTTT.

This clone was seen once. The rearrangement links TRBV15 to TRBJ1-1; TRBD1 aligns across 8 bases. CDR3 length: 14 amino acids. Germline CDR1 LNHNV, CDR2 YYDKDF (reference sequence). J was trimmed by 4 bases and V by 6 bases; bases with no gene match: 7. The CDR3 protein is CATRQTGEGTEAFF. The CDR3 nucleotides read TGTGCCACCAGACAGACAGGGGAGGGCACTGAAGCTTTCTTT. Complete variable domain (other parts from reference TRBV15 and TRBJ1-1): DAMVIQNPRYQVTQFGKPVTLSCSQTLNHNVMYWYQQKSSQAPKLLFHYYDKDFNNEADTPDNFQSRRPNTSFCFLDIRSPGLGDTAMYLCATRQTGEGTEAFFGQGTRLTVV.

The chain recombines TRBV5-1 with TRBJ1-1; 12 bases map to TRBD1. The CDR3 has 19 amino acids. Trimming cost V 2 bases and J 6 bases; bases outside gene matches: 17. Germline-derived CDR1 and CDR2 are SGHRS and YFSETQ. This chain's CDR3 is CASSFTGTGGVGGLPEAFF. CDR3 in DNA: TGCGCCAGCAGCTTCACCGGGACAGGGGGCGTAGGGGGGCTCCCTGAAGCTTTCTTT.

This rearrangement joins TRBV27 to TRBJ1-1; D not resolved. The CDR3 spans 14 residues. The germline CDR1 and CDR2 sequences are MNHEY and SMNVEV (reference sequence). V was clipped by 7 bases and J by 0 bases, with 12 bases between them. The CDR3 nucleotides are TGTGCCAGCAATTTTAGAGGTTTGAACACTGAAGCTTTCTTT. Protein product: CASNFRGLNTEAFF.

The CDR3 is CASSQAAGIEQYF. The CDR3 DNA reads as TGTGCCAGCAGCCAAGCTGCAGGGATCGAGCAGTACTTC. J is TRBJ2-7 and V is TRBV14, with TRBD1 as a possible D gene (5 bases). V was trimmed by 1 base and J by 6 bases, leaving 10 bases between them. The CDR3 covers 13 residues. Germline V gene sequence: CDR1 SGHDN, CDR2 FVKESK.

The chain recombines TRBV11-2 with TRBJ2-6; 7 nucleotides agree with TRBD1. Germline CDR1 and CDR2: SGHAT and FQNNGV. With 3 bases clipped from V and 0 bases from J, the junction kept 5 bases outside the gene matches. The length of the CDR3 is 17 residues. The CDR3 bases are TGTGCCAGCAGCTTCCGGGACAGTAACTCTGGGGCCAACGTCCTGACTTTC. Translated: CASSFRDSNSGANVLTF.

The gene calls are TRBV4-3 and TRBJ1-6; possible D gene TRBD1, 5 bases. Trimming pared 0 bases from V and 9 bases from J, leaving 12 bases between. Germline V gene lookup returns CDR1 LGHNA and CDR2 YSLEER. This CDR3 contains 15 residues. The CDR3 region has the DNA TGCGCCAGCAGCCAAGACCGGATGGGGGGTTCACCCCTCCACTTT. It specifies CASSQDRMGGSPLHF.

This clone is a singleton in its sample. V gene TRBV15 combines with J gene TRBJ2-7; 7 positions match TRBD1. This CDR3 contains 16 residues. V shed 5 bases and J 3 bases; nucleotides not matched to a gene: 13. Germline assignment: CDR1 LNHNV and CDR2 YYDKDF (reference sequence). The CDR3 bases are TGTGCCACCAGCCCGAGACAGGGTCTATTAGGCTACGAGCAGTACTTC. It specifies CATSPRQGLLGYEQYF.

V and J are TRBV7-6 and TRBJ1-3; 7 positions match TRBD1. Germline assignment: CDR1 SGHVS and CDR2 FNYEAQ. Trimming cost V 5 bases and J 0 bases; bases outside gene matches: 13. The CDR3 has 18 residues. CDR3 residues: CASSLRQGRNRSGNTIYF. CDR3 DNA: TGTGCCAGCAGCCTAAGACAGGGCCGGAACCGCTCTGGAAACACCATATATTTT.

The CDR3 region is CASSLLRYGYTF. As DNA, the CDR3 is TGTGCCAGCAGCTTACTACGCTATGGCTACACCTTC. This chain uses TRBV11-2 with TRBJ1-2; no reliable D call. Germline CDR1 SGHAT, CDR2 FQNNGV. The length of the CDR3 is 12 residues. V dropped 2 bases and J dropped 4 bases, with 5 bases sitting between them.

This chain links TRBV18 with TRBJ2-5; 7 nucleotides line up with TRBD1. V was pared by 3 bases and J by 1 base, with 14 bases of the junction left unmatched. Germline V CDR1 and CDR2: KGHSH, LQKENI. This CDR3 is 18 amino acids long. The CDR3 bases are TGTGCCAGCTCACCTAGAGGAAGGACAGGTATCTCCCAAGAGACCCAGTACTTC. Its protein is CASSPRGRTGISQETQYF.

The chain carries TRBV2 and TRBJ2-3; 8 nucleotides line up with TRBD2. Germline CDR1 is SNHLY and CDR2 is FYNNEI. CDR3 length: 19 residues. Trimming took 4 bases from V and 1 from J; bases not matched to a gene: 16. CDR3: CASSGTASGRRVGTDTQYF. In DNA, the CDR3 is TGTGCCAGCAGTGGCACGGCTAGCGGGCGCCGGGTTGGCACAGATACGCAGTATTTT.

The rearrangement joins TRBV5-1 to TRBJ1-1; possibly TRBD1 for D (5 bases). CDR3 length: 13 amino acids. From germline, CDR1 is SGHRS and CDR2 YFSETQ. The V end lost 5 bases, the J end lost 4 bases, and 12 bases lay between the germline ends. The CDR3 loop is CASSIQQATEAFF. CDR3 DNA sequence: TGCGCCAGCAGTATCCAACAGGCCACTGAAGCTTTCTTT.

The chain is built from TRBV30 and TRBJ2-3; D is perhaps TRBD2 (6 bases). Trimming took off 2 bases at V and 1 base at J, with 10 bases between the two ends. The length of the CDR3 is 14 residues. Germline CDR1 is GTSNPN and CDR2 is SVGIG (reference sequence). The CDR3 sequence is CAWSPREGTDTQYF. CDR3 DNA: TGTGCCTGGAGTCCAAGGGAGGGCACAGATACGCAGTATTTT.

The CDR3 sequence: CAGSPPENYGYTF. The DNA of the CDR3 is TGTGCCGGGTCACCCCCGGAGAACTATGGCTACACCTTC. This rearrangement joins TRBV7-5 to TRBJ1-2. TRBV7-5 is a recognized pseudogene. The CDR3 covers 13 residues.

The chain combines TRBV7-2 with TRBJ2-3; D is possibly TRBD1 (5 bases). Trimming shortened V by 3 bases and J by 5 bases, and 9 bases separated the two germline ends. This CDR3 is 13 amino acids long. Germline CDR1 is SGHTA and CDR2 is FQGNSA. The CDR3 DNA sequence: TGTGCCAGCAGCTTGCAGGGCGGAGATACGCAGTATTTT. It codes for CASSLQGGDTQYF.

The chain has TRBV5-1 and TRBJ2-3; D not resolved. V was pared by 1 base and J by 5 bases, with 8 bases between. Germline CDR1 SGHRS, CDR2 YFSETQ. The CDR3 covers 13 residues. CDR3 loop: CASSLQVVDTQYF. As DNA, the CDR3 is TGCGCCAGCAGCTTGCAGGTGGTAGATACGCAGTATTTT.

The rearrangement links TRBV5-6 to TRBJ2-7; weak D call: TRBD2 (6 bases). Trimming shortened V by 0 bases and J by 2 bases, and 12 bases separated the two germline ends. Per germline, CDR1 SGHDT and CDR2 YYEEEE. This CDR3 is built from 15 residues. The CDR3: CASSLAGTWTYEQYF. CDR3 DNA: TGTGCCAGCAGCTTGGCCGGGACTTGGACCTACGAGCAGTACTTC.

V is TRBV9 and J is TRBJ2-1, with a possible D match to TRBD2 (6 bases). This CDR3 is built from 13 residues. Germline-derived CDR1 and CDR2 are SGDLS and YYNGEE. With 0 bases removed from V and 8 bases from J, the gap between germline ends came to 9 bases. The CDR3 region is CASSVGGEDEQFF. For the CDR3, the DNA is TGTGCCAGCAGCGTAGGGGGGGAGGATGAGCAGTTCTTC.

CDR3 amino acids: CASSRTWFGGRTDTQYF. The CDR3 DNA reads TGTGCCAGCAGCCGAACTTGGTTTGGGGGCCGCACAGATACGCAGTATTTT. This chain joins TRBV16 and TRBJ2-3; D is possibly TRBD1 (6 bases). CDR1 KGHSY and CDR2 FQNENV come from the germline V gene. The CDR3 extends over 17 amino acids. Trimming cost V 4 bases and J 1 base, with 18 bases left between them.

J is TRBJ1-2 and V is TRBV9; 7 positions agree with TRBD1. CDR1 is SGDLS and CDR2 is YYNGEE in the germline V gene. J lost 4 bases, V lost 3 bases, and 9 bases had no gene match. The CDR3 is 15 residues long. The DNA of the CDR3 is TGTGCCAGCAGCGCTAGAACAGGGGCAGGCTATGGCTACACCTTC. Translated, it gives CASSARTGAGYGYTF.

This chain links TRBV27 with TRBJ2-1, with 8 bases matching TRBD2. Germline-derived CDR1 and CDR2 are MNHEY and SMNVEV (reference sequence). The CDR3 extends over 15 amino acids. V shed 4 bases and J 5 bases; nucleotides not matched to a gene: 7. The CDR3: CASSSWSGSNNEQFF. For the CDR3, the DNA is TGTGCCAGCAGTTCCTGGAGCGGGAGTAACAATGAGCAGTTCTTC.

The CDR3 DNA sequence: TGTGCCAGCAGCTTAGCAAAGGCAGGGGGAGCCTACAATGAGCAGTTCTTC. This translates into CASSLAKAGGAYNEQFF. The chain employs TRBV7-2 and TRBJ2-1, with 7 bases identical to TRBD1. After removal of 0 bases from V and 2 bases from J, the junction contained 7 bases not matched to a gene. The CDR3 runs to 17 residues. Germline V lookup: CDR1 SGHTA, CDR2 FQGNSA.

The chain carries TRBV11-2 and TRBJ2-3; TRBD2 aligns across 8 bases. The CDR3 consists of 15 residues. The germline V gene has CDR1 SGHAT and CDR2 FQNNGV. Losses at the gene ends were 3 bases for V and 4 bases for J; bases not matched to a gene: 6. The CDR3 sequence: CASSLRGLDADTQYF. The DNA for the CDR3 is TGTGCCAGCAGCTTGCGGGGACTAGACGCAGATACGCAGTATTTT.